The rows below give T cell receptor beta chains drawn from one sample of a study of CD8+ T cells in alopecia areata. Clones were read by immunoSEQ multiplex PCR, and TCRdb kept only the in-frame ones, dropping some. Of 7,500 to 9,000 clones listed, less than 85% were seen once; the top ten hold about 2.9%. Sequencing was carried out using CD4+ Tregs sorted from blood. These receptors originate from a human donor with alopecia areata. The CDR3 runs from the conserved cysteine through the conserved F or W. The D gene is left open where the match is weak. Size values are once, few and many counts, or a class for expanded clones, and some rows have none.

- | TRBD2 | TRBJ2-7 | TRBV13 | TGTGCCAGCACCCTGGGCGCGGCGGGAGGAGGCGAGCAGTACTTC | CASTLGAAGGGEQYF
- | - | TRBJ2-2 | TRBV27 | TGTGCCAGCAGTTTAATTATCGGGGAGCTGTTTTTT | CASSLIIGELFF
- | - | TRBJ1-6 | TRBV30 | TGTGCCTGGAGTCGACAGAATTATAATTCACCCCTCCACTTT | CAWSRQNYNSPLHF
- | - | TRBJ2-5 | TRBV4-2 | TGTGCCAGCAGCCAAGAACGGTCAACGGGGAGCCAAGAGACCCAGTACTTC | CASSQERSTGSQETQYF
- | TRBD1 | TRBJ1-2 | TRBV6-6 | TGTGCCACCGGACAGGACTATGGCTACACCTTC | CATGQDYGYTF
few | TRBD2 | TRBJ2-1 | TRBV10-3 | TGTGCCACACAAACTAGCGGGAGCTACAATGAGCAGTTCTTC | CATQTSGSYNEQFF
- | - | TRBJ2-5 | TRBV18 | TGTGCCAGCTCACCACCCAACGCGGGACGCAAACAAGAGACCCAGTACTTC | CASSPPNAGRKQETQYF
- | TRBD2 | TRBJ2-5 | TRBV29-1 | TGCAGCGTTGAAGACAAGTTGACTAGCATCCTACTTGGGACCCAGTACTTC | CSVEDKLTSILLGTQYF
- | TRBD1 | TRBJ2-7 | TRBV7-2 | TGTGCCAGCAGCTTAGCCGGGACAGGCATTGTCCTACTGGAGCAGTACTTC | CASSLAGTGIVLLEQYF
- | TRBD2 | TRBJ2-7 | TRBV4-3 | TGCGCCAGCAGCCAAGATCTAGCGGGGCTCTACGAGCAGTACTTC | CASSQDLAGLYEQYF
- | - | TRBJ2-7 | TRBV19 | TGTGCCAGTAGTCCCAAGTGGAGGGGTCCCTACGAGCAGTACTTC | CASSPKWRGPYEQYF
- | TRBD1 | TRBJ1-5 | TRBV19 | TGTGCCAGTAGCAGAGGGACAGCCAGGGAGCCCCAGCATTTT | CASSRGTAREPQHF
- | - | TRBJ2-6 | TRBV7-3 | TGTGCCAGCAGCACAGGACAGTTCTCTGGGGCCAACGTCCTGACTTTC | CASSTGQFSGANVLTF
- | TRBD1 | TRBJ2-1 | TRBV7-2 | TGTGCCAGCAGCTTCAGACAGGGGCTCATTGAGCAGTTCTTC | CASSFRQGLIEQFF
- | - | TRBJ2-2 | TRBV29-1 | TGCAGCGTTGGAGCAGCCGGCAACACCGGGGAGCTGTTTTTT | CSVGAAGNTGELFF
few | - | TRBJ2-7 | TRBV29-1 | TGCAGCGTTGTGGAGGGGCGCAGCTCCTACGAGCAGTACTTC | CSVVEGRSSYEQYF
once | TRBD2 | TRBJ2-3 | TRBV29-1 | TGCAGCGCCCAGACTAGCGGGGGGGCCGTTGGCACAGATACGCAGTATTTT | CSAQTSGGAVGTDTQYF
- | TRBD1 | TRBJ1-4 | TRBV5-1 | TGCGCCAGCAGCCCCCTAATGGACTCCCGGGACAGATTGTTCACTAATGAAAAACTGTTTTTT | CASSPLMDSRDRLFTNEKLFF
few | TRBD2 | TRBJ2-5 | TRBV27 | TGTGCCAGCAGTTTTGGTCTAGCGGGGCAAGAGACCCAGTACTTC | CASSFGLAGQETQYF
- | - | TRBJ2-3 | TRBV7-2 | TGTGCCAGCAGCTTAGTAGGCAGGGCAGATACGCAGTATTTT | CASSLVGRADTQYF
- | - | TRBJ1-2 | TRBV29-1 | TGCAGCGTTACAACACAGGCGGACTATGGCTACACCTTC | CSVTTQADYGYTF
- | TRBD1 | TRBJ2-7 | TRBV5-1 | TGCGCCAGCAGCTTGGGACAGGGTCCCCCCTACGAGCAGTACTTC | CASSLGQGPPYEQYF
few | - | TRBJ1-5 | TRBV30 | TGTGCCTGGAGTGGCGACATCTCCAATCAGCCCCAGCATTTT | CAWSGDISNQPQHF
- | - | TRBJ2-7 | TRBV2 | TGTGCCAGCAGTGAACAGGGGACCTACGAGCAGTACTTC | CASSEQGTYEQYF
- | TRBD2 | TRBJ2-1 | TRBV19 | TGTGCCAGTAGTATTGCTCTAGCGGCCTACAATGAGCAGTTCTTC | CASSIALAAYNEQFF
- | - | TRBJ1-1 | TRBV27 | TGTGCCAGCAGTTTGACAGCGGTTAACACTGAAGCTTTCTTT | CASSLTAVNTEAFF
once | TRBD2 | TRBJ2-3 | TRBV5-1 | TGCGCCAGCAGCCTCCAACTAGCGGGAGGTGCAGATACGCAGTATTTT | CASSLQLAGGADTQYF
- | - | TRBJ1-2 | TRBV7-2 | TGTGCCAGCAGCCGTCAAATCGCTAACTATGGCTACACCTTC | CASSRQIANYGYTF
- | - | TRBJ1-1 | TRBV30 | TGTGCCTGGAGTGTGGACAGCAAGAACACTGAAGCTTTCTTT | CAWSVDSKNTEAFF
- | - | TRBJ1-4 | TRBV7-8 | TGTGCCAGCAGCTTAAATGGGAGAGAAAAACTGTTTTTT | CASSLNGREKLFF
- | TRBD2 | TRBJ2-1 | TRBV10-2 | TGCGCCAGCAGTGAAAAGACTAGCGGGAGCTATGAGCAGTTCTTC | CASSEKTSGSYEQFF
- | - | TRBJ2-1 | TRBV6-1 | TGTGCCAGCAGGCCGGACGGCAAGAATGAGCAGTTCTTC | CASRPDGKNEQFF
- | TRBD2 | TRBJ2-5 | TRBV6-7 | TGTGCCAGCAGTTACCTAGCGGGGGGCGAGACCCAGTACTTC | CASSYLAGGETQYF
- | TRBD1 | TRBJ1-5 | TRBV2 | TGTGCCAGCAGTGTTCGGGACAGGGGGAAGGGTCAGCCCCAGCATTTT | CASSVRDRGKGQPQHF
few | - | TRBJ2-7 | TRBV12-2 | TGTGCAAGTCGCTTAGTCCACAGGGCCGCCTTC | CASRLVHRAAF
- | TRBD1 | TRBJ1-5 | TRBV5-1 | TGCGCCAGCAGCTTGGCAGGGGGGGATAGCAATCAGCCCCAGCATTTT | CASSLAGGDSNQPQHF
- | TRBD2 | TRBJ2-1 | TRBV29-1 | TGCAGCGCTCTAAGCGGGACTAGCAATGAGCAGTTCTTC | CSALSGTSNEQFF
- | TRBD1 | TRBJ1-2 | TRBV6-6 | TGTGCCAGCAGCTGGACAGGGGGTAACTATGGCTACACCTTC | CASSWTGGNYGYTF
few | TRBD1 | TRBJ1-2 | TRBV28 | TGTGCCAGCAGCGGACAGGGGGATGGCTACACCTTC | CASSGQGDGYTF
- | - | TRBJ1-5 | TRBV2 | TGTGCCAGCAGTTCAATCAGGAATCAGCCCCAGCATTTT | CASSSIRNQPQHF
few | - | TRBJ1-2 | TRBV23-1 | TGCGCCAGCAGTCAATCGTCGGGCTATGGCTACACCTTC | CASSQSSGYGYTF
few | - | TRBJ1-1 | TRBV7-2 | TGTGCCAGCAGCTTTGCGAGGGGCGAGAAAGCTTTCTTT | CASSFARGEKAFF
- | TRBD1 | TRBJ2-7 | TRBV10-3 | TGTGCCATCCTAGGACAGGGAGCCTACGAGCAGTACTTC | CAILGQGAYEQYF
once | - | TRBJ2-3 | TRBV6-1 | TGTGCCAGCAGTTCCCGGCGTGCCACAGATACGCAGTATTTT | CASSSRRATDTQYF
- | - | TRBJ1-2 | TRBV7-9 | TGTGCCAGCAGCTTAGCGCCCCAGGGGAACTATGGCTACACCTTC | CASSLAPQGNYGYTF
few | - | TRBJ2-7 | TRBV11-2 | TGTGCCAGCAGCTTAATCGCCTTGGGGTTCGACGAGCAGTACTTC | CASSLIALGFDEQYF
once | - | TRBJ1-1 | TRBV7-2 | TGTGCCAGCAGCTTGACGGGGGCCCAGAACACTGAAGCTTTCTTT | CASSLTGAQNTEAFF
- | - | TRBJ2-3 | TRBV7-8 | TGTGCCAGCAGCTTAGTCCCCGGGGGAAATACGCAGTATTTT | CASSLVPGGNTQYF